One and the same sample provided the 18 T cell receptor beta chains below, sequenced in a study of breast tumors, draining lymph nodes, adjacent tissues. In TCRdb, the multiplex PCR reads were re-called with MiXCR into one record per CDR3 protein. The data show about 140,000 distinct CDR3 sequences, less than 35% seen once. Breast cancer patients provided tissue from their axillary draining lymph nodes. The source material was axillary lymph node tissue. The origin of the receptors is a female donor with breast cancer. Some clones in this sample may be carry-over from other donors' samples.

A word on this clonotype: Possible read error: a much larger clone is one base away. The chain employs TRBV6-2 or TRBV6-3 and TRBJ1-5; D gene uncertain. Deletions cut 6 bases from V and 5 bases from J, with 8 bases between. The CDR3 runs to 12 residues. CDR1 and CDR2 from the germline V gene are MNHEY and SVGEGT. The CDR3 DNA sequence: TGTGCCAGCAGCCCTACTTATCAGCCCCAGCATTTT. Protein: CASSPTYQPQHF.

Here the CDR3 DNA reads TGCGCCAGCAGCTTGGGTACACAGTCAGATACGCAGTATTTT. This translates into CASSLGTQSDTQYF. This chain joins TRBV5-1 and TRBJ2-3; D is ambiguous. Germline CDR1 is SGHRS and CDR2 is YFSETQ. V gave up 0 bases and J gave up 4 bases, with 9 bases separating them. The CDR3 has 14 residues.

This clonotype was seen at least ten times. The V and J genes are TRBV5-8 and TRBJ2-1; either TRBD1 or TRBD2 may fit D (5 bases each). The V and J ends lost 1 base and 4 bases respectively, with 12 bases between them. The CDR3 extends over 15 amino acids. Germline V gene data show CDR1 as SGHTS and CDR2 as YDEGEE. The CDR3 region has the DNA TGTGCCAGCAGCTTGTTAGGGACGACATACAATGAGCAGTTCTTC. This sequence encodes CASSLLGTTYNEQFF.

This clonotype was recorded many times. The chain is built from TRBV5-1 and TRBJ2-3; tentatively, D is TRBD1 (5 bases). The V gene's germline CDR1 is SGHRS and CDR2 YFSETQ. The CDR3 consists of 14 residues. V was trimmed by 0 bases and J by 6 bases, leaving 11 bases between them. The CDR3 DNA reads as TGCGCCAGCAGCTTGGAGGGGTTTAGGGATACGCAGTATTTT. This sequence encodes CASSLEGFRDTQYF.

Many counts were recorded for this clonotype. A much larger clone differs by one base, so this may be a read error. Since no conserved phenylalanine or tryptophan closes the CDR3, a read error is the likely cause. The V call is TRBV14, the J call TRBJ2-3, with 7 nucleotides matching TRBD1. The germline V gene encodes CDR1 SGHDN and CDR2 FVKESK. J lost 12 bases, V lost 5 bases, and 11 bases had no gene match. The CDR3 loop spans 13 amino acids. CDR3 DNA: TGTGCCAGCAGCTCAAACAGGGGAAGCACACAGTATTCT. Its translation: CASSSNRGSTQYS.

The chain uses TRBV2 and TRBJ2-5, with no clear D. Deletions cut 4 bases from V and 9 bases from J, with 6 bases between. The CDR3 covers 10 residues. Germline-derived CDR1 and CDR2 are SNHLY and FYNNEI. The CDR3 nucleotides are TGTGCCAGCAGTGTGGGGTCCCAGTACTTC. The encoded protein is CASSVGSQYF.

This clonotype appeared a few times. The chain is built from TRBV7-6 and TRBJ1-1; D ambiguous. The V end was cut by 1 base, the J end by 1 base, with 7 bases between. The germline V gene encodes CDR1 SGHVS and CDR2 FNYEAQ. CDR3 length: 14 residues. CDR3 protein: CASSLVPANTEAFF. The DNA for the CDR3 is TGTGCCAGCAGCTTAGTCCCAGCGAACACTGAAGCTTTCTTT.

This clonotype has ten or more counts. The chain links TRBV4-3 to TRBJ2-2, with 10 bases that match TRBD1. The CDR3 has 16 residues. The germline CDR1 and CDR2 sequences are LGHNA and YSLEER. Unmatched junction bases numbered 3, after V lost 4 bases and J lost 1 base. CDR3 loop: CASSPDRGLNTGELFF. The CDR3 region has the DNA TGCGCCAGCAGCCCCGACAGGGGGCTGAACACCGGGGAGCTGTTTTTT.

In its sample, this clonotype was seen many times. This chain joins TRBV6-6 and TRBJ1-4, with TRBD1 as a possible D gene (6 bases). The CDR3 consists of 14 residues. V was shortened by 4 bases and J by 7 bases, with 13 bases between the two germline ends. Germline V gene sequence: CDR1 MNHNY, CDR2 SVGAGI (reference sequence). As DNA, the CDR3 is TGTGCCAGCAGTTTAGGCAGGGGTCGTGAAAAACTGTTTTTT. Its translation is CASSLGRGREKLFF.

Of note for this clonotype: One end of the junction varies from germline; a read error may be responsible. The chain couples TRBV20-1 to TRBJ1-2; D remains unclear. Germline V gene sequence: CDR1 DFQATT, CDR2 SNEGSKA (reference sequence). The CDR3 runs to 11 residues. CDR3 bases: TGCAGTGCTCCTCTGGGCCCTGGCTACGCCTTC. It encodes CSAPLGPGYAF.

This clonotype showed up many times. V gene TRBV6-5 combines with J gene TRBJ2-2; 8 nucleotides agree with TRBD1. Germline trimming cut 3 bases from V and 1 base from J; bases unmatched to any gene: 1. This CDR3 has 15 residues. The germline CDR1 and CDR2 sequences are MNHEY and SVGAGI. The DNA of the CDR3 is TGTGCCAGCAGTTATGGGACAGGGAACACCGGGGAGCTGTTTTTT. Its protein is CASSYGTGNTGELFF.

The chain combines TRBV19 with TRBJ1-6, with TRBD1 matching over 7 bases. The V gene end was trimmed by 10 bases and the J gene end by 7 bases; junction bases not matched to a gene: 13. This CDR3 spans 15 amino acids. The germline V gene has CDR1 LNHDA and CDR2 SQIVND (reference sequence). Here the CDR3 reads CATRTTGVINSPLHF. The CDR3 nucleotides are TGTGCCACCAGGACCACAGGGGTCATCAATTCACCCCTCCACTTT.

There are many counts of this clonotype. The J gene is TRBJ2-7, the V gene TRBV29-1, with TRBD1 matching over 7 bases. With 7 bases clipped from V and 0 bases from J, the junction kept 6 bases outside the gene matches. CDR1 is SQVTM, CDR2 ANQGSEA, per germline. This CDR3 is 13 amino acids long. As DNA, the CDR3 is TGCAGCGCTGGGGACAGAATCTCCTACGAGCAGTACGTC. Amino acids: CSAGDRISYEQYV.

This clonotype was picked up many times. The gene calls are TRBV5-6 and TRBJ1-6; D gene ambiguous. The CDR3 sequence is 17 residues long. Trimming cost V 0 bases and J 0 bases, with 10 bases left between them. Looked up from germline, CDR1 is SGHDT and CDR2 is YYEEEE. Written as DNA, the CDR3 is TGTGCCAGCAGCTTGGGACCCCTCAGCTCCTATAATTCACCCCTCCACTTT. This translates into CASSLGPLSSYNSPLHF. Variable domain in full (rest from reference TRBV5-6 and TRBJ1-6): DAGVTQSPTHLIKTRGQQVTLRCSPKSGHDTVSWYQQALGQGPQFIFQYYEEEERQRGNFPDRFSGHQFPNYSSELNVNALLLGDSALYLCASSLGPLSSYNSPLHFGNGTRLTVT.

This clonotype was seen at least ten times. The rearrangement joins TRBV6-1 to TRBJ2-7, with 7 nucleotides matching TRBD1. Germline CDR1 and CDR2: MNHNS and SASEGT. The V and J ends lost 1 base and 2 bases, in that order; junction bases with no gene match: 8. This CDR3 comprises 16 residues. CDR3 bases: TGTGCCAGCAGTGAAGGGCAAAGGGACAGCCCCTACGAGCAGTACTTC. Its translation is CASSEGQRDSPYEQYF.

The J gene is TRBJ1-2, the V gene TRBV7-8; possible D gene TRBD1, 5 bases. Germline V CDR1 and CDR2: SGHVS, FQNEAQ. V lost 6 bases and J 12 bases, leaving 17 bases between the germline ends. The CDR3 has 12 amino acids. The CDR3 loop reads CASSSGTAGNTF. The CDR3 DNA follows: TGTGCCAGCAGTTCAGGGACGGCTGGAAACACCTTC.

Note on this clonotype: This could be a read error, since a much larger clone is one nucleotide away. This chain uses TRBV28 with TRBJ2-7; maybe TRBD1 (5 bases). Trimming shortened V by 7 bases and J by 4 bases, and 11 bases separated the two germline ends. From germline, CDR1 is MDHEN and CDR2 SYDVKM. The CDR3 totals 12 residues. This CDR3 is CASNAYRYEQYF. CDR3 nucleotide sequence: TGTGCCAGCAATGCTTACAGGTACGAGCAGTACTTC.

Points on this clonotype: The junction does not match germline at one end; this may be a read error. Here the CDR3 DNA reads TGCGCCAGCAGCGCCGCGGACCCAGAGACCCAGTACTTC. Its translation: CASSAADPETQYF. V gene TRBV5-5 combines with J gene TRBJ2-5; D not resolved. Germline V gene sequence: CDR1 SGHKS, CDR2 YYEKEE (reference sequence). The CDR3 contains 13 residues.